This T cell receptor (beta chain) was observed in a study of T-cell memory formation after mild COVID-19. MiXCR, applied by TCRdb to the 5' RACE reads, yields one record per CDR3 protein. The table has hundreds of thousands of distinct CDR3 sequences, 20% to 25% seen once. The CDR3 length is 14 residues. Unmatched junction bases numbered 6, after V lost 5 bases and J lost 6 bases. Germline lookup yields CDR1 SEHNR and CDR2 FQNEAQ (reference sequence). The gene calls are TRBV7-9 and TRBJ1-5; 8 bases fit TRBD1. The sequenced sample consisted of PBMCs or a T cell subset sorted from them (not recorded which). This TCR derives from an adult woman who had mild COVID-19 (a few samples of this study predate the infection). Cell type and time point are not known. The CDR3 nucleotides are TGTGCCAGCAGCACCGGGACAGGTTTTCAGCCCCAGCATTTT. This codes for CASSTGTGFQPQHF. The variable domain in full, with the rest retrieved from reference TRBV7-9 and TRBJ1-5, is DTGVSQNPRHKITKRGQNVTFRCDPISEHNRLYWYRQTLGQGPEFLTYFQNEAQLEKSRLLSDRFSAERPKGSFSTLEIQRTEQGDSAMYLCASSTGTGFQPQHFGDGTRLSIL.